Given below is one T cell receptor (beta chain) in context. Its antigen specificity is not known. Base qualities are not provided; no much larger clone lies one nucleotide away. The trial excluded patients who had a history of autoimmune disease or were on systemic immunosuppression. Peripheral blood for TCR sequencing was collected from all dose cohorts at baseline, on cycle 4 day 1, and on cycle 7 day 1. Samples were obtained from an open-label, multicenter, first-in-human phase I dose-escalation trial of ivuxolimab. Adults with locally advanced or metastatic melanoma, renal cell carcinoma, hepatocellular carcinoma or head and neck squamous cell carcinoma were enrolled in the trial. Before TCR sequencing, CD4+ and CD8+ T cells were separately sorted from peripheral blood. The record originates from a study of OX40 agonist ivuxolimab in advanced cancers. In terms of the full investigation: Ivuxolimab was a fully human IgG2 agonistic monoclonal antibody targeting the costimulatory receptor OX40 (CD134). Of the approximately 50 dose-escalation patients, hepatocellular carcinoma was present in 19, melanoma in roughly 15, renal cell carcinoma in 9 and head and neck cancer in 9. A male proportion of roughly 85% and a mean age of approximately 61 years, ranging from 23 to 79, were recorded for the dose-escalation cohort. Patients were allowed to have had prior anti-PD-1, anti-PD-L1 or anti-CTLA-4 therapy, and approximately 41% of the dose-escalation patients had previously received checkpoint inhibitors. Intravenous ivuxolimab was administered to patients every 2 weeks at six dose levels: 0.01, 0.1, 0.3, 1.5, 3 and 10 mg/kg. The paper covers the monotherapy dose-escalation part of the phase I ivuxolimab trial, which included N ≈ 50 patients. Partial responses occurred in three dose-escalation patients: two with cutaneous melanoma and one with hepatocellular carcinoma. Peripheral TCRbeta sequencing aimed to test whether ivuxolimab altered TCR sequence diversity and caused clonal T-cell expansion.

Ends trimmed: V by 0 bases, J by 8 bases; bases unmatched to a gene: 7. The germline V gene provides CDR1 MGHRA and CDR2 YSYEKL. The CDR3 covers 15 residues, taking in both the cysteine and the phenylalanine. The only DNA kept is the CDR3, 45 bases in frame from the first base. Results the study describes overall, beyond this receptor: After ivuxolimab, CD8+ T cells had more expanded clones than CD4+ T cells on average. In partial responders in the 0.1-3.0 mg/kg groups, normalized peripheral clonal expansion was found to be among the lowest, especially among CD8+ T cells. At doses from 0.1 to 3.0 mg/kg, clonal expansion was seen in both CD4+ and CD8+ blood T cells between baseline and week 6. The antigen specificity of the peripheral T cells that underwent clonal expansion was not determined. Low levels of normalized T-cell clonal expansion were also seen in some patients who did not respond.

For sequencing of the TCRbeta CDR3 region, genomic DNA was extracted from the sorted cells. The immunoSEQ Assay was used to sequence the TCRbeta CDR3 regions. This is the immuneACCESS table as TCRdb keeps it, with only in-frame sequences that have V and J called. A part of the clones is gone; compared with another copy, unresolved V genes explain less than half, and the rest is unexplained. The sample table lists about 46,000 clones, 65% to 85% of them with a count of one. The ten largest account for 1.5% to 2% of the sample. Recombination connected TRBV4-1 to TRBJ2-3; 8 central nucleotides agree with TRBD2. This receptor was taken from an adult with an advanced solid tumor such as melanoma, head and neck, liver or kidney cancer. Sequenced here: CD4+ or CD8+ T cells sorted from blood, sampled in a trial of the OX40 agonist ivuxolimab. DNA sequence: TGCGCCAGCAGCCAAGAAGGCGGGCTAGCGGGTACGCAGTATTTT. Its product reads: CASSQEGGLAGTQYF.